This is a list of T cell receptor beta chains from one sample in a study of cytomegalovirus exposure and HLA in healthy donors. The method was immunoSEQ multiplex PCR; TCRdb's version includes in-frame clones alone and lacks a portion of them. Seen here are about 200,000 clones, 70% to 80% observed once, and the top ten hold 1.9%. Sequencing was performed on PBMCs. The receptors come from a man aged 30 to 45 in good health and CMV-seronegative. Both conserved end residues are part of each CDR3. A D gene is named only where the DNA matches it firmly. Clone size appears in some rows only: once, few, many, or a class for an expanded clone.

clone_size: -; d_call: -; v_call: TRBV5-1; j_call: TRBJ2-2; cdr3_aa: CASSLGRGRDTGELFF; cdr3_nt: TGCGCCAGCAGCTTGGGTAGAGGCCGGGACACCGGGGAGCTGTTTTTT
clone_size: -; d_call: TRBD2; v_call: TRBV29-1; j_call: TRBJ2-3; cdr3_aa: CSVEELAGYPPVTDTQYF; cdr3_nt: TGCAGCGTTGAAGAACTAGCGGGATACCCCCCTGTGACAGATACGCAGTATTTT
clone_size: -; d_call: -; v_call: TRBV25-1; j_call: TRBJ2-1; cdr3_aa: CASTLGNEQFF; cdr3_nt: TGTGCCAGCACCCTAGGTAATGAGCAGTTCTTC
clone_size: once; d_call: -; v_call: TRBV5-6; j_call: TRBJ2-6; cdr3_aa: CASIDRGWGSITNVLTF; cdr3_nt: TGTGCCAGCATCGATCGGGGGTGGGGCTCAATTACCAACGTCCTGACTTTC
clone_size: -; d_call: TRBD1; v_call: TRBV6-5; j_call: TRBJ2-7; cdr3_aa: CASSYQGQGAGEQYF; cdr3_nt: TGTGCCAGCAGTTACCAAGGACAGGGGGCCGGCGAGCAGTACTTC
clone_size: -; d_call: TRBD1; v_call: TRBV28; j_call: TRBJ2-7; cdr3_aa: CASSSTGGPAYEQYF; cdr3_nt: TGTGCCAGCAGCTCCACAGGGGGCCCAGCCTACGAGCAGTACTTC
clone_size: -; d_call: -; v_call: TRBV9; j_call: TRBJ1-2; cdr3_aa: CASSLFGVDGYTF; cdr3_nt: TGTGCCAGCAGCCTCTTCGGAGTAGATGGCTACACCTTC
clone_size: -; d_call: TRBD2; v_call: TRBV11-2; j_call: TRBJ2-3; cdr3_aa: CASSLELAGNTDTQYF; cdr3_nt: TGTGCCAGCAGCTTAGAGTTAGCGGGGAACACAGATACGCAGTATTTT
clone_size: -; d_call: TRBD2; v_call: TRBV5-1; j_call: TRBJ2-3; cdr3_aa: CASRGSREGLDTQYF; cdr3_nt: TGCGCCAGCCGCGGTAGTCGGGAGGGCCTAGATACGCAGTATTTT
clone_size: -; d_call: TRBD1; v_call: TRBV5-1; j_call: TRBJ1-1; cdr3_aa: CASSFGDRGRVPSKNTEAFF; cdr3_nt: TGCGCCAGCAGCTTCGGGGACAGGGGGCGGGTGCCCTCGAAGAACACTGAAGCTTTCTTT
clone_size: -; d_call: TRBD1; v_call: TRBV2; j_call: TRBJ2-5; cdr3_aa: CASRQGGAGQETQYF; cdr3_nt: TGTGCCAGCAGGCAAGGGGGCGCGGGTCAAGAGACCCAGTACTTC
clone_size: -; d_call: TRBD1; v_call: TRBV27; j_call: TRBJ1-2; cdr3_aa: CASGRMTGWGYGYTF; cdr3_nt: TGTGCCAGCGGGCGAATGACAGGGTGGGGCTATGGCTACACCTTC
clone_size: -; d_call: TRBD1; v_call: TRBV30; j_call: TRBJ1-6; cdr3_aa: CAWGQGLIDNSPLHF; cdr3_nt: TGTGCCTGGGGACAGGGTTTAATTGATAATTCACCCCTCCACTTT
clone_size: -; d_call: TRBD1; v_call: TRBV2; j_call: TRBJ1-2; cdr3_aa: CASSHDRGHGYTF; cdr3_nt: TGTGCCAGCAGTCACGACAGGGGTCATGGCTACACCTTC
clone_size: few; d_call: -; v_call: TRBV5-6; j_call: TRBJ2-3; cdr3_aa: CASSPEGGATDTQYF; cdr3_nt: TGTGCCAGCAGCCCGGAGGGGGGGGCCACAGATACGCAGTATTTT
clone_size: few; d_call: -; v_call: TRBV6-5; j_call: TRBJ2-2; cdr3_aa: CASSYFQGGTGELFF; cdr3_nt: TGTGCCAGCAGTTACTTCCAGGGGGGCACCGGGGAGCTGTTTTTT
clone_size: -; d_call: -; v_call: TRBV10-1; j_call: TRBJ1-1; cdr3_aa: CASSEDRLNTEAFF; cdr3_nt: TGCGCCAGCAGTGAGGACAGATTGAACACTGAAGCTTTCTTT
clone_size: few; d_call: TRBD1; v_call: TRBV9; j_call: TRBJ1-6; cdr3_aa: CASSVGTGGSPLHF; cdr3_nt: TGTGCCAGCAGCGTCGGGACAGGGGGTTCACCCCTCCACTTT
clone_size: few; d_call: TRBD2; v_call: TRBV28; j_call: TRBJ2-7; cdr3_aa: CASRREVYEQYF; cdr3_nt: TGTGCCAGCAGGCGGGAGGTCTACGAGCAGTACTTC
clone_size: -; d_call: -; v_call: TRBV9; j_call: TRBJ2-7; cdr3_aa: CASTPLASSYEQYF; cdr3_nt: TGTGCCAGCACTCCCCTAGCAAGCTCCTACGAGCAGTACTTC
clone_size: few; d_call: TRBD2; v_call: TRBV7-7; j_call: TRBJ2-1; cdr3_aa: CASSLRLAVYNEQFF; cdr3_nt: TGTGCCAGCAGCTTGAGACTAGCGGTCTACAATGAGCAGTTCTTC
clone_size: few; d_call: -; v_call: TRBV6-1; j_call: TRBJ2-5; cdr3_aa: CASSELAGKETQYF; cdr3_nt: TGTGCCAGCAGTGAGTTGGCGGGGAAAGAGACCCAGTACTTC
clone_size: -; d_call: -; v_call: TRBV7-2; j_call: TRBJ2-2; cdr3_aa: CASSLGLLNTGELFF; cdr3_nt: TGTGCCAGCAGCTTAGGGCTCCTGAACACCGGGGAGCTGTTTTTT
clone_size: few; d_call: TRBD2; v_call: TRBV19; j_call: TRBJ2-5; cdr3_aa: CASSRGLAGGRKQETQYF; cdr3_nt: TGTGCCAGTAGTAGGGGACTAGCGGGAGGTCGTAAGCAAGAGACCCAGTACTTC
clone_size: -; d_call: -; v_call: TRBV2; j_call: TRBJ2-5; cdr3_aa: CASKAKETQYF; cdr3_nt: TGTGCCAGCAAAGCGAAGGAGACCCAGTACTTC
clone_size: -; d_call: TRBD1; v_call: TRBV11-2; j_call: TRBJ1-2; cdr3_aa: CASSFGQDYGYTF; cdr3_nt: TGTGCCAGCAGCTTCGGACAGGACTATGGCTACACCTTC
clone_size: -; d_call: -; v_call: TRBV5-5; j_call: TRBJ1-1; cdr3_aa: CASSLPEFNTEAFF; cdr3_nt: TGTGCCAGCAGCTTGCCGGAGTTCAACACTGAAGCTTTCTTT
clone_size: -; d_call: -; v_call: TRBV5-5; j_call: TRBJ1-5; cdr3_aa: CASSLGQSTGNQPQHF; cdr3_nt: TGTGCCAGCAGCTTGGGTCAGTCGACGGGGAATCAGCCCCAGCATTTT
clone_size: -; d_call: -; v_call: TRBV9; j_call: TRBJ1-4; cdr3_aa: CASSTQAATNEKLFF; cdr3_nt: TGTGCCAGCAGCACCCAGGCTGCAACTAATGAAAAACTGTTTTTT
clone_size: -; d_call: -; v_call: TRBV28; j_call: TRBJ1-2; cdr3_aa: CASSHDSTYGYTF; cdr3_nt: TGTGCCAGCAGCCATGACAGTACCTATGGCTACACCTTC
clone_size: -; d_call: TRBD1; v_call: TRBV19; j_call: TRBJ2-7; cdr3_aa: CASSTGTGGYEQYF; cdr3_nt: TGTGCCAGTAGTACGGGGACAGGGGGCTACGAGCAGTACTTC
clone_size: once; d_call: TRBD2; v_call: TRBV5-6; j_call: TRBJ2-3; cdr3_aa: CASSKTSGSRYF; cdr3_nt: TGTGCCAGCAGCAAAACTAGCGGGAGTCGGTATTTT
clone_size: few; d_call: TRBD1; v_call: TRBV6-1; j_call: TRBJ2-7; cdr3_aa: CATTVDRLGFEQYF; cdr3_nt: TGTGCCACTACAGTGGACAGGCTTGGATTCGAGCAGTACTTC
clone_size: -; d_call: -; v_call: TRBV28; j_call: TRBJ1-6; cdr3_aa: CASSLAQGDSPLHF; cdr3_nt: TGTGCCAGCAGTTTAGCTCAGGGCGACTCACCCCTCCACTTT
clone_size: -; d_call: -; v_call: TRBV10-3; j_call: TRBJ2-2; cdr3_aa: CAISTGSTGELFF; cdr3_nt: TGTGCCATCAGCACAGGGTCCACCGGGGAGCTGTTTTTT
clone_size: -; d_call: TRBD1; v_call: TRBV5-1; j_call: TRBJ2-4; cdr3_aa: CASSLGGTGENIQYF; cdr3_nt: TGCGCCAGCAGCTTGGGGGGGACAGGGGAGAACATTCAGTACTTC
clone_size: -; d_call: -; v_call: TRBV4-2; j_call: TRBJ1-1; cdr3_aa: CASSQVGGEAFF; cdr3_nt: TGTGCCAGCAGCCAAGTGGGGGGAGAAGCTTTCTTT
clone_size: -; d_call: TRBD1; v_call: TRBV2; j_call: TRBJ2-7; cdr3_aa: CASRRDRVSSEQYF; cdr3_nt: TGTGCCAGCAGGCGGGACAGGGTTTCGTCAGAGCAGTACTTC
clone_size: -; d_call: -; v_call: TRBV28; j_call: TRBJ2-1; cdr3_aa: CASSFHYNEQFF; cdr3_nt: TGTGCCAGCAGTTTCCACTACAATGAGCAGTTCTTC
clone_size: -; d_call: -; v_call: TRBV7-3; j_call: TRBJ1-1; cdr3_aa: CASSSTGEKGAFF; cdr3_nt: TGTGCCAGCAGCTCCACCGGGGAAAAGGGAGCTTTCTTT
clone_size: -; d_call: -; v_call: TRBV6-6; j_call: TRBJ2-7; cdr3_aa: CASSSYYEQYF; cdr3_nt: TGTGCCAGCAGTTCTTACTACGAGCAGTACTTC
clone_size: -; d_call: -; v_call: TRBV28; j_call: TRBJ1-2; cdr3_aa: CASTWAGTGYGYTF; cdr3_nt: TGTGCCAGCACCTGGGCGGGGACCGGGTATGGCTACACCTTC